The sequence of this TCR beta chain was determined in a study of blood T cells in healthy people across ages. Using a J-beta primer mix together with a sample-barcoded 5' primer, a second PCR was run for about 6 to 11 cycles. Paired-end reads containing CDR3 totaled no fewer than 3 million for each sample. TCRdb called the 5' RACE reads again in MiXCR, with one record for every CDR3 protein. The table includes around 790,000 distinct CDR3 sequences, around 45% detected once. Points on this clonotype: What it recognizes is unknown.

Study results and limitations: Fewer expanded clones and more diversity marked long-lived versus aged donors.

The sample taken for sequencing was blood. This sequence was found in a man in his sixties in good health.

CDR3 nucleotide sequence: TGCAGTGCTGGGGGACAGGGGTCGGGTGGCTACACCTTC. Amino acid sequence: CSAGGQGSGGYTF. J is TRBJ1-2 and V is TRBV20-1; 10 bases agree with TRBD1. CDR1 is DFQATT and CDR2 is SNEGSKA in the germline V gene (reference sequence). The junction had 7 bases not matched to a gene; V was cut back by 5 bases and J by 7 bases. CDR3 length: 13 residues.